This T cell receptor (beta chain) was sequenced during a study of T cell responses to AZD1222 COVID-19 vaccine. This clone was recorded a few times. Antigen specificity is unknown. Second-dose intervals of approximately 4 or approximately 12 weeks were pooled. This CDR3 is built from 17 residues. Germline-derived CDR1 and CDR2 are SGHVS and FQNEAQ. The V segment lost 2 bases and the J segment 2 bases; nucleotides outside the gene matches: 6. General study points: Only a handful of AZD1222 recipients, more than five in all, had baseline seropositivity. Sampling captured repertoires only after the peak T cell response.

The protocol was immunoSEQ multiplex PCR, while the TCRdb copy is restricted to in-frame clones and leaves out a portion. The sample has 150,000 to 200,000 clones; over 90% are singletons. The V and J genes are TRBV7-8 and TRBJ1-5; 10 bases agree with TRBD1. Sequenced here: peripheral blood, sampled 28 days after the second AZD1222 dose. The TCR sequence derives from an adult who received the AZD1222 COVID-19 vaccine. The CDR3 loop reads CASSLLPGTGGNQPQHF. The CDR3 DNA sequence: TGTGCCAGCAGCTTACTTCCCGGGACAGGGGGCAATCAGCCCCAGCATTTT.